Listed below are T cell receptor beta chains from one sample, sequenced in a study of cytomegalovirus exposure and HLA in healthy donors. Sequencing used immunoSEQ multiplex PCR; TCRdb keeps in-frame clones, though not all of them. The table shows over 150,000 clones, with over 70% occurring only once. Sample: PBMCs. These TCRs come from a young woman in good health and CMV-seronegative. Both conserved end residues are part of each CDR3.

CDR3 length,V gene,CDR3 protein
16,TRBV6-1,CASSETEGSGANVLTF
17,TRBV28,CASSLFPERGSTDTQYF
12,TRBV5-6,CASSLDRDEQYF
16,TRBV7-9,CASSDLQLHQGSPLHF
13,TRBV29-1,CSVQTGTGNEQFF
13,TRBV2,CASSATSTDTQYF
13,TRBV28,CATHQGAQNIQYF
15,TRBV7-6,CASSSSQTGTYGYTF
15,TRBV10-3,CAISESTTTGNEQYF
13,TRBV30,CAWSVQRFWDQYF
11,TRBV10-2,CATTGAVEQYF
15,TRBV5-6,CASSLGRGGLNEQFF
16,TRBV19,CASGDRGRSGANVLTF
15,TRBV6-1,CASSEQSRGFDEQYF
16,TRBV5-6,CASSLPSGGSYNEQFF
15,TRBV6-5,CASSPLAGGNGEQFF
16,TRBV7-7,CASSPRRTETEETQYF
13,TRBV7-9,CASSLLTGVEAFF
15,TRBV7-9,CASSSTGVMNTEAFF
11,TRBV11-2,CASSWDSEAFF
13,TRBV27,CASSLSPSGEQYF
18,TRBV27,CASSLSGGLGVINEKLFF
13,TRBV6-5,CASSYGGETEAFF
15,TRBV7-9,CASQTSGGAYETQYF
14,TRBV6-1,CASSWGVSNQPQHF